What follows describes a single T cell receptor (beta chain). One entry per CDR3 protein results from TCRdb running MiXCR on the RT-PCR reads. The sample lists some 960,000 distinct CDR3 sequences; roughly 18% were seen once. The source of the sample is a study of patients and donors after allogeneic stem cell transplantation. The V end was cut by 10 bases, the J end by 6 bases, with 18 bases between. Germline CDR1 reads LNHDA; CDR2 reads SQIVND (reference sequence). The CDR3 is 13 residues long. The V and J genes are TRBV19 and TRBJ1-1; D gene ambiguous. The sample was blood, either unsorted or a sorted T cell fraction (not recorded which). The receptor comes from a human donor who was either an allogeneic HSCT recipient or a stem cell or donor lymphocyte infusion donor (not recorded which). It is not recorded whose cells these are; they may come from a transplant donor. Here the CDR3 reads CATYTGEKSEAFF. In DNA, the CDR3 is TGTGCCACCTACACCGGAGAAAAGTCTGAAGCTTTCTTT.